This TCR beta chain was obtained from a study of blood T cell repertoires in COVID-19. Study details: The study drew acute and convalescent COVID-19 samples from the United States, Italy and Spain. T cells, B-cell-depleted T cells, or PBMCs supplied cDNA or gDNA.

CDR3 size: 15 residues. The ends lost 0 bases at V and 4 bases at J; junction bases unmatched: 0. CDR1 is SGHRS, CDR2 YFSETQ, per germline. Some clones are missing from TCRdb's copy, which holds only in-frame ones; the method was immunoSEQ multiplex PCR. The sample yields roughly 26,000 clones, 90% to 95% seen once. In its sample, this clone was seen a few times. Sequenced material: peripheral blood. The TCR was taken from a human donor in a cohort sampled during active COVID-19. The genes are TRBV5-1 and TRBJ1-4; 10 nucleotides agree with TRBD1. The CDR3 nucleotides read TGCGCCAGCAGCTTGGGGACAGGGGGTAATGAAAAACTGTTTTTT. This sequence encodes CASSLGTGGNEKLFF. Variable domain in full (rest from reference TRBV5-1 and TRBJ1-4): KAGVTQTPRYLIKTRGQQVTLSCSPISGHRSVSWYQQTPGQGLQFLFEYFSETQRNKGNFPGRFSGRQFSNSRSEMNVSTLELGDSALYLCASSLGTGGNEKLFFGSGTQLSVL.